These 24 T cell receptor beta chains came from one sample sequenced in a study of blood T cell repertoires in COVID-19 (TCRdb year 2020). Libraries were made using the immunoSEQ multiplex PCR assay. In its TCRdb copy, this immuneACCESS table keeps in-frame sequences only and misses some clones. Where compared with another copy, unresolved V genes explain less than half of these, and the others have no known cause. Present in this sample are roughly 140,000 clones, roughly 79% of which were seen just once. The ten largest make up 7.5% to 9% of the sample. The sample taken for sequencing was peripheral blood. The receptors derive from a human donor in a cohort sampled during active COVID-19.

This clone was seen more than once but under ten times. The rearrangement links TRBV2 to TRBJ1-5, with a possible D match to TRBD1 (5 bases). This CDR3 has 13 residues. Trimming cost V 5 bases and J 3 bases, with 8 bases left between them. Looked up from germline, CDR1 is SNHLY and CDR2 is FYNNEI. The CDR3: CASSQGVNQPQHF. The CDR3, as DNA: TGTGCCAGCAGTCAGGGTGTCAATCAGCCCCAGCATTTT.

This chain links TRBV2 with TRBJ2-3; the match to TRBD2 covers 9 bases. CDR1 SNHLY and CDR2 FYNNEI come from the germline V gene. The CDR3 is 16 amino acids. V shed 5 bases and J 0 bases; nucleotides not matched to a gene: 6. Written as DNA, the CDR3 is TGTGCCAGCAGTTTCCTAGCGGGGCCTAGCACAGATACGCAGTATTTT. Protein: CASSFLAGPSTDTQYF.

The chain carries TRBV7-2 and TRBJ2-1, with 8 bases identical to TRBD1. V dropped 1 base and J dropped 4; count of bases not matched to a gene: 6. The length of the CDR3 is 16 residues. CDR1 is SGHTA, CDR2 FQGNSA, per germline. The CDR3 nucleotides read TGTGCCAGCAGCTTAGGGCCAGGGGGCAGTTACAATGAGCAGTTCTTC. Encoded protein: CASSLGPGGSYNEQFF.

The rearrangement uses TRBV4-3 and TRBJ2-1, with 7 bases that match TRBD2. The junction had 11 bases not matched to a gene; V was cut back by 2 bases and J by 1 base. This CDR3 region has 18 residues. CDR1 is LGHNA, CDR2 YSLEER, per germline. The CDR3: CASSQSLSGVGSYNEQFF. CDR3 DNA: TGCGCCAGCAGCCAAAGCCTAAGCGGGGTAGGTTCCTACAATGAGCAGTTCTTC.

This clone has just one count. In DNA form, the CDR3 reads TGTGCCAGCAGCGAGGGAGGGCGATACGAGCAGTACTTC. Its translation: CASSEGGRYEQYF. The chain carries TRBV9 and TRBJ2-7, with TRBD2 identical over 7 bases. Germline V gives CDR1 SGDLS, CDR2 YYNGEE. Trimming at V came to 3 bases and at J to 4 bases, leaving 4 bases not matched to a gene. This CDR3 is 13 amino acids long.

In this sample, this clone turned up once. The gene calls are TRBV9 and TRBJ2-5; 7 nucleotides agree with TRBD1. This CDR3 comprises 14 residues. Germline V lookup: CDR1 SGDLS, CDR2 YYNGEE. Trimming took 4 bases from V and 3 from J; bases not matched to a gene: 6. CDR3 region: CASSLTGTEETQYF. The DNA of the CDR3 is TGTGCCAGCAGCCTAACCGGGACAGAAGAGACCCAGTACTTC.

This rearrangement joins TRBV9 to TRBJ1-4; no clear D. The CDR3 spans 15 residues. Per germline, CDR1 SGDLS and CDR2 YYNGEE. V was cut by 0 bases and J by 5 bases, with 11 bases left in between. The CDR3 spells CASSVGGLRNEKLFF. The CDR3 DNA reads as TGTGCCAGCAGCGTAGGAGGGCTGCGAAATGAAAAACTGTTTTTT.

This chain connects TRBV9 to TRBJ2-3; a possible D gene is TRBD2 (6 bases). CDR1 SGDLS and CDR2 YYNGEE come from the germline V gene. V was trimmed by 0 bases and J by 0 bases, leaving 14 bases between them. The CDR3 spans 17 residues. The CDR3 spells CASSVDGRASSTDTQYF. The CDR3 DNA sequence: TGTGCCAGCAGCGTAGACGGGAGAGCCTCTAGCACAGATACGCAGTATTTT. The complete variable domain, with remaining parts taken from reference TRBV9 and TRBJ2-3, reads DSGVTQTPKHLITATGQRVTLRCSPRSGDLSVYWYQQSLDQGLQFLIQYYNGEERAKGNILERFSAQQFPDLHSELNLSSLELGDSALYFCASSVDGRASSTDTQYFGPGTRLTVL.

The chain has TRBV27 and TRBJ1-5; D is undetermined. This CDR3 has 15 amino acids. The V end lost 3 bases, the J end lost 6 bases, and 15 bases lay between the germline ends. The germline V gene encodes CDR1 MNHEY and CDR2 SMNVEV (reference sequence). CDR3 sequence reads: CASSFLGDGRQPQHF. For the CDR3, the DNA is TGTGCCAGCAGTTTCTTGGGAGATGGCCGTCAGCCCCAGCATTTT.

This clone was counted between two and nine times. The V gene is TRBV2, the J gene TRBJ1-1, with D possibly being TRBD1 (5 bases). From germline, CDR1 is SNHLY and CDR2 FYNNEI. This CDR3 contains 16 residues. V was shortened by 6 bases and J by 4 bases, with 21 bases between the two germline ends. The CDR3 nucleotides read TGTGCCAGCAGGATCCTAGGGGAGGGATGGGGCACTGAAGCTTTCTTT. Translation gives CASRILGEGWGTEAFF.

The genes are TRBV19 and TRBJ2-7; maybe TRBD2 (5 bases). Trimming left V 3 bases short and J 2 bases short, with 14 bases between. Germline V gene data show CDR1 as LNHDA and CDR2 as SQIVND (reference sequence). The CDR3 covers 15 residues. As DNA, the CDR3 is TGTGCCAGTAGTATTGGTGGCAGCGGAGCCTACGAGCAGTACTTC. This translates into CASSIGGSGAYEQYF.

The chain is built from TRBV7-2 and TRBJ2-3, with 10 positions matching TRBD2. Germline V gene sequence: CDR1 SGHTA, CDR2 FQGNSA. There are 16 residues in the CDR3. J was trimmed by 7 bases and V by 3 bases; bases with no gene match: 10. The DNA of the CDR3 is TGTGCCAGCAGCTTCTCGGCTAGCGGGAGACGAAATACGCAGTATTTT. Protein: CASSFSASGRRNTQYF.

V and J are TRBV28 and TRBJ1-1; no clear D gene. The CDR3 covers 14 residues. V shed 3 bases and J shed 1 base, with 9 bases lying between them. The germline V gene encodes CDR1 MDHEN and CDR2 SYDVKM. CDR3 protein: CASSFGIENTEAFF. As DNA, the CDR3 is TGTGCCAGCAGTTTCGGGATAGAGAACACTGAAGCTTTCTTT. Full variable domain (remainder filled in from reference TRBV28 and TRBJ1-1): DVKVTQSSRYLVKRTGEKVFLECVQDMDHENMFWYRQDPGLGLRLIYFSYDVKMKEKGDIPEGYSVSREKKERFSLILESASTNQTSMYLCASSFGIENTEAFFGQGTRLTVV.

The J gene is TRBJ1-1, the V gene TRBV5-4, with TRBD1 matching 11 bases. With 4 bases clipped from V and 4 bases from J, the junction kept 6 bases outside the gene matches. Per germline, CDR1 SGHNT and CDR2 YYREEE (reference sequence). There are 15 residues in the CDR3. The CDR3 protein is CASSRGQGASTEAFF. The CDR3 region has the DNA TGTGCCAGCAGCCGTGGACAGGGGGCCAGCACTGAAGCTTTCTTT.

J is TRBJ2-7 and V is TRBV28, with 11 positions matching TRBD1. Per the germline V gene, CDR1 is MDHEN and CDR2 is SYDVKM. V lost 4 bases to trimming and J lost 3 bases; unmatched junction nucleotides: 2. This CDR3 contains 14 residues. CDR3 bases: TGTGCCAGCAGTTGGGACAGGGGGGACTACGAGCAGTACTTC. Its protein product is CASSWDRGDYEQYF.

The gene calls are TRBV9 and TRBJ2-7, with 8 bases fitting TRBD2. CDR1 SGDLS and CDR2 YYNGEE come from the germline V gene. V lost 0 bases to trimming and J lost 2 bases; unmatched junction nucleotides: 4. The CDR3 consists of 15 residues. The CDR3 sequence is CASSVAGTSPYEQYF. CDR3 sequence (DNA): TGTGCCAGCAGCGTAGCCGGGACTAGTCCCTACGAGCAGTACTTC.

The chain employs TRBV9 and TRBJ2-4; 7 nucleotides line up with TRBD2. Germline loops: CDR1 SGDLS, CDR2 YYNGEE. This CDR3 is built from 14 residues. The J segment lost 4 bases and the V segment lost 3 bases, leaving 4 bases of the junction unmatched. CDR3 nucleotide sequence: TGTGCCAGCAGCGGAGCTAGCGGAAAAAACATTCAGTACTTC. This sequence encodes CASSGASGKNIQYF.

The J gene is TRBJ1-2, the V gene TRBV4-1; D perhaps matches TRBD1 (6 bases). Trimming pared 4 bases from V and 4 bases from J, leaving 7 bases between. The CDR3 length is 12 residues. Germline CDR1 reads MGHRA; CDR2 reads YSYEKL. The CDR3 loop is CASSPDSYGYTF. In nucleotides, the CDR3 is TGCGCCAGCAGCCCGGACAGCTATGGCTACACCTTC.

The chain employs TRBV19 and TRBJ2-1, with unresolved D. CDR3 length equals 15 residues. The V and J ends lost 5 bases and 0 bases respectively, with 11 bases between them. CDR1 and CDR2 from the germline V gene are LNHDA and SQIVND (reference sequence). CDR3: CASSSRPSSYNEQFF. The CDR3 DNA reads as TGTGCCAGTAGTTCGCGGCCGAGCTCCTACAATGAGCAGTTCTTC.

The V gene is TRBV2, the J gene TRBJ1-5, with 8 bases aligning to TRBD1. The trim removed 7 bases at V and 1 base at J, leaving 6 bases unmatched. The germline CDR1 and CDR2 sequences are SNHLY and FYNNEI. The CDR3 contains 15 residues. In DNA, the CDR3 is TGTGCCAGCAACGATCGGACAGGGAGCAATCAGCCCCAGCATTTT. This translates into CASNDRTGSNQPQHF.

This sequence joins TRBV7-3 and TRBJ2-5; weak D call: TRBD1 (5 bases). CDR1 and CDR2 from the germline V gene are SGHTA and FQGTGA. CDR3 size: 15 residues. Between the trimmed V and J ends, which lost 3 bases and 4 bases, there was a span of 15 bases. For the CDR3, the DNA is TGTGCCAGCAGCTTGGGCGGCAGGGCGGTAGAGACCCAGTACTTC. Its translation: CASSLGGRAVETQYF.

This chain uses TRBV28 with TRBJ2-7; 7 bases are a match to TRBD1. Germline loops: CDR1 MDHEN, CDR2 SYDVKM. The CDR3 length is 16 residues. V lost 2 bases and J lost 2; bases outside the gene matches: 9. The CDR3 DNA sequence: TGTGCCAGCAGTTTAGCTACGTGGCAGGGGGCCTACGAGCAGTACTTC. This gives the protein CASSLATWQGAYEQYF.

This clone came up once. This chain joins TRBV27 and TRBJ1-5, with a tentative D call TRBD1 (5 bases). The CDR3 loop spans 12 amino acids. V dropped 10 bases and J dropped 2 bases, with 9 bases sitting between them. Germline V lookup: CDR1 MNHEY, CDR2 SMNVEV (reference sequence). CDR3 DNA sequence: TGTGCCACCGGGGGGGGCAATCAGCCCCAGCATTTT. Translation gives CATGGGNQPQHF.

The chain carries TRBV3-1 (or the pseudogene TRBV3-2) and TRBJ2-7; D is possibly TRBD2 (6 bases). The CDR3 contains 14 residues. Germline CDR1 and CDR2: LGHDT and YNNKEL (reference sequence). V was pared by 4 bases and J by 0 bases, with 10 bases between. The chain's CDR3 is CASSLAAVSYEQYF. For the CDR3, the DNA is TGTGCCAGCAGCCTAGCGGCGGTCTCCTACGAGCAGTACTTC.